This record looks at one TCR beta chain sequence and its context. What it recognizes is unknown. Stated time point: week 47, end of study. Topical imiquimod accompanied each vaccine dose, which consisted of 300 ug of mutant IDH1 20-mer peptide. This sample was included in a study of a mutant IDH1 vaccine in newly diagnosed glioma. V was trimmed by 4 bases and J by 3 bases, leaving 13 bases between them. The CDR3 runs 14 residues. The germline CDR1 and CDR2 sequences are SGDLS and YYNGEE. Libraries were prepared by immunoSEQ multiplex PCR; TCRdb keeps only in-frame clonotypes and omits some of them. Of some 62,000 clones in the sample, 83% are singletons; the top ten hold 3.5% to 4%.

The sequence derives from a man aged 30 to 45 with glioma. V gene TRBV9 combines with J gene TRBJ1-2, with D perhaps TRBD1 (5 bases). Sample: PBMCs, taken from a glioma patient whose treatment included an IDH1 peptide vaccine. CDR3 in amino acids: CASSPDGADYGYTF. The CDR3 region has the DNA TGTGCCAGCAGCCCCGACGGGGCGGACTATGGCTACACCTTC.